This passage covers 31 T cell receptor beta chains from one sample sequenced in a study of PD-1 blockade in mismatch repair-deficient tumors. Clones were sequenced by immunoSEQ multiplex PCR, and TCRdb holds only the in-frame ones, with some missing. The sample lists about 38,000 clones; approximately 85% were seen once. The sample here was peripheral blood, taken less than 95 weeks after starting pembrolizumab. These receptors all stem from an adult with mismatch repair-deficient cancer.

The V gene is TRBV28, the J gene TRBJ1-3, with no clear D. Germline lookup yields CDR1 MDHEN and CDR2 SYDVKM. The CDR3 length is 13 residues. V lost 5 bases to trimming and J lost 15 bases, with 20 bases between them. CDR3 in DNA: TGTGCCAGCAGTCTCCCGGGTTGGAACCCTGCATATTTT. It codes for CASSLPGWNPAYF.

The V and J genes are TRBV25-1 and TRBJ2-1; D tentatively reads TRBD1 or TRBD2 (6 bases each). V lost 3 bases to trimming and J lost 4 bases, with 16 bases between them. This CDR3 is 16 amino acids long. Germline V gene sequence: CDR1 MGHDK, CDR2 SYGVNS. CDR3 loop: CASSDSRAGQYNEQFF. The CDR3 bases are TGTGCCAGCAGTGACAGTCGTGCGGGACAATACAATGAGCAGTTCTTC.

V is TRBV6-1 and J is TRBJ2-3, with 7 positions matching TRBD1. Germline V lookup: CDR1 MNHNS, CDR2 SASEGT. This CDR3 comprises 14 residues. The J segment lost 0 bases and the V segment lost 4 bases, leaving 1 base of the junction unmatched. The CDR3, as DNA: TGTGCCAGCAGTGTACAGGGGAGCACAGATACGCAGTATTTT. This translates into CASSVQGSTDTQYF.

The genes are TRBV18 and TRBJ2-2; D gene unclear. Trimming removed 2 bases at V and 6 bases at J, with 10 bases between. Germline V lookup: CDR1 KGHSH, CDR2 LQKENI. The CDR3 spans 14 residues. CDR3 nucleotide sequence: TGTGCCAGCTCACCAACTAAATCACCCGGGGAGCTGTTTTTT. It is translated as CASSPTKSPGELFF.

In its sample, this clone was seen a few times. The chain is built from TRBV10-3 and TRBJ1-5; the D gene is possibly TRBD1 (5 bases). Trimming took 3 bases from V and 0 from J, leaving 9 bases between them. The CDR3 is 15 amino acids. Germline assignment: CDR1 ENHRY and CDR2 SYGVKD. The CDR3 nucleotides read TGTGCCATCAGTGAAGGGACGGATAGCAATCAGCCCCAGCATTTT. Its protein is CAISEGTDSNQPQHF.

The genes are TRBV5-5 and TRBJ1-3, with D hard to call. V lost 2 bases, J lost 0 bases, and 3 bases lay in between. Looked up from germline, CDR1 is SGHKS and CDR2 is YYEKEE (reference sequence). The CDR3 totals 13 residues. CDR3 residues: CASSFLSGNTIYF. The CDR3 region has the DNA TGTGCCAGCAGCTTTCTCTCTGGAAACACCATATATTTT.

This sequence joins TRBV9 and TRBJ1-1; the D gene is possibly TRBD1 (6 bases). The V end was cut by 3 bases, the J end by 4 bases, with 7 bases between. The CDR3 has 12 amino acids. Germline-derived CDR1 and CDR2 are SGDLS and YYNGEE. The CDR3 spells CASSEGGTEAFF. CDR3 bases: TGTGCCAGCAGCGAGGGGGGCACTGAAGCTTTCTTT.

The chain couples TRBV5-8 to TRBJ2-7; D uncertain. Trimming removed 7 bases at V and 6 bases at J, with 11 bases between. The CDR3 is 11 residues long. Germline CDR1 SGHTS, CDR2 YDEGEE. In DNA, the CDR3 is TGTGCCAGCGCGAGACAAGTCGAGCAGTACTTC. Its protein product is CASARQVEQYF.

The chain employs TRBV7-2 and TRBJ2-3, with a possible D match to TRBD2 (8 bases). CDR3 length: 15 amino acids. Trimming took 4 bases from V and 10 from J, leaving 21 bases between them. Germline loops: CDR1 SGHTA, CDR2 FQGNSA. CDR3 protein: CASSYRGGRTAAQYF. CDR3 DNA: TGTGCCAGCAGCTACAGGGGCGGGAGGACCGCGGCGCAGTATTTT.

CDR3 coding DNA: TGTGCCAGTAGTATCCCTGGGACTCTCAATCAGCCCCAGCATTTT. Its translation: CASSIPGTLNQPQHF. The chain is built from TRBV19 and TRBJ1-5, with D tentatively TRBD1 (5 bases). V gave up 3 bases and J gave up 3 bases, with 12 bases separating them. This CDR3 contains 15 residues. The V gene's germline CDR1 is LNHDA and CDR2 SQIVND (reference sequence).

CDR3 coding DNA: TGTGCCAGCAGTGAAGCTGAAATCTCTGGAAACACCATATATTTT. This codes for CASSEAEISGNTIYF. The V call is TRBV6-1, the J call TRBJ1-3; D gene ambiguous. V was trimmed by 0 bases and J by 0 bases, leaving 6 bases between them. CDR1 is MNHNS, CDR2 SASEGT, per germline. The CDR3 length is 15 residues.

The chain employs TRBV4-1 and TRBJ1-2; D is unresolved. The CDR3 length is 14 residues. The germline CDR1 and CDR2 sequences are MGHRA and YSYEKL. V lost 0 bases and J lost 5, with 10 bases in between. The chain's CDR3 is CASSQDGLGYGYTF. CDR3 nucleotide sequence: TGCGCCAGCAGCCAAGATGGTTTGGGGTATGGCTACACCTTC.

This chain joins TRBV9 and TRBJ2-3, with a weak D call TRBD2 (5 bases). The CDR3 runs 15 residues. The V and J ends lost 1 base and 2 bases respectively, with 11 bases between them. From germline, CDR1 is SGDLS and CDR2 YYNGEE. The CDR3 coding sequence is TGTGCCAGCAGCGTATCATCGGGGAACACAGATACGCAGTATTTT. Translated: CASSVSSGNTDTQYF.

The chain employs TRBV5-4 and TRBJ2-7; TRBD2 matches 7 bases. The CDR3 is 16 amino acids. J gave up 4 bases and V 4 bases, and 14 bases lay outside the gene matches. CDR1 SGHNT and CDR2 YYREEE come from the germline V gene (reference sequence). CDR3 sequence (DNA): TGTGCCAGCAGCAGGTTGGGGGAGGGCATATTTTACGAGCAGTACTTC. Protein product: CASSRLGEGIFYEQYF.

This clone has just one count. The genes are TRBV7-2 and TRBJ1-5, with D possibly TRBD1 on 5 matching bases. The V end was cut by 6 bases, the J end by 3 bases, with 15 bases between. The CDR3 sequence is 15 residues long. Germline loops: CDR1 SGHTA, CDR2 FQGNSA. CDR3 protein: CASRLGGVDNQPQHF. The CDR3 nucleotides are TGTGCCAGCAGACTTGGGGGGGTAGACAATCAGCCCCAGCATTTT. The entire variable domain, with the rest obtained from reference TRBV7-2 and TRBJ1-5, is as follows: GAGVSQSPSNKVTEKGKDVELRCDPISGHTALYWYRQSLGQGLEFLIYFQGNSAPDKSGLPSDRFSAERTGGSVSTLTIQRTQQEDSAVYLCASRLGGVDNQPQHFGDGTRLSIL.

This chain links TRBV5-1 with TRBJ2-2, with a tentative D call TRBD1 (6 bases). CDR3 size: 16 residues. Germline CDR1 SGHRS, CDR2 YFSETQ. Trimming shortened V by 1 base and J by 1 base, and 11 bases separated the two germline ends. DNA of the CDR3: TGCGCCAGCAGCTTGTCCCGGGACAAGAACACCGGGGAGCTGTTTTTT. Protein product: CASSLSRDKNTGELFF.

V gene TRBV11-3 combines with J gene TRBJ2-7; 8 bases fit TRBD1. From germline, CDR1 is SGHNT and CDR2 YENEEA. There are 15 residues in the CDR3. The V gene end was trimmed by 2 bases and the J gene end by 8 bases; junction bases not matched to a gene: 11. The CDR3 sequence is CASSLLSGRTGQQYF. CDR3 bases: TGTGCCAGCAGCTTACTAAGTGGTCGGACAGGGCAGCAGTACTTC.

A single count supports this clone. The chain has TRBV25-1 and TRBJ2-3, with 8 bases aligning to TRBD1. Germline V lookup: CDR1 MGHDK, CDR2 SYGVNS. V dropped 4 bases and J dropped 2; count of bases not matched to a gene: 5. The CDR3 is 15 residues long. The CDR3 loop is CASSGDRIFTDTQYF. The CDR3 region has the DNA TGTGCCAGCAGTGGGGACAGGATATTCACAGATACGCAGTATTTT.

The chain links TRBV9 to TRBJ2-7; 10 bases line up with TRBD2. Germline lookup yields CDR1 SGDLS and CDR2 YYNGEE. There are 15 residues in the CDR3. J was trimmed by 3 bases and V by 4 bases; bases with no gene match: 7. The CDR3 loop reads CASSRAASGSYEQYF. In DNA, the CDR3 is TGTGCCAGCAGCCGGGCGGCTAGCGGGAGCTACGAGCAGTACTTC. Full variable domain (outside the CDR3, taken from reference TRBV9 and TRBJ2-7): DSGVTQTPKHLITATGQRVTLRCSPRSGDLSVYWYQQSLDQGLQFLIQYYNGEERAKGNILERFSAQQFPDLHSELNLSSLELGDSALYFCASSRAASGSYEQYFGPGTRLTVT.

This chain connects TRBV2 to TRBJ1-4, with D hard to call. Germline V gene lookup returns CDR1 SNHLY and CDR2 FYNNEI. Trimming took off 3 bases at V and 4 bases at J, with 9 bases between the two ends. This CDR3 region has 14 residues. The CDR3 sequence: CASSDLDGNEKLFF. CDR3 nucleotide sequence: TGTGCCAGCAGTGATCTAGACGGTAATGAAAAACTGTTTTTT.

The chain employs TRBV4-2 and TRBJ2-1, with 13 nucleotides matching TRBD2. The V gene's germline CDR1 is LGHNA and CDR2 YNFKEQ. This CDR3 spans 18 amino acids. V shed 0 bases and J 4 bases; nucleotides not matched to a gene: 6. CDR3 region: CASSQDPPGLAGYNEQFF. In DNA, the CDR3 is TGTGCCAGCAGCCAAGATCCCCCGGGACTAGCGGGATACAATGAGCAGTTCTTC.

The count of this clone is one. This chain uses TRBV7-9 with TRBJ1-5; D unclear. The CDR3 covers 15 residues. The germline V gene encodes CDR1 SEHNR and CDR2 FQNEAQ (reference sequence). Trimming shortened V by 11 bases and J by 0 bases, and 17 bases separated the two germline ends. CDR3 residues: CAVAEGNFSNQPQHF. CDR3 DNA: TGTGCCGTCGCAGAGGGAAACTTTAGCAATCAGCCCCAGCATTTT.

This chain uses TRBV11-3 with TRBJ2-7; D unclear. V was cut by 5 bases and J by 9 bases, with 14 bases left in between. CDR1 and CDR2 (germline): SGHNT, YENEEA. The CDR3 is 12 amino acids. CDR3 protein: CASSLQTEGQYF. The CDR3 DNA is TGTGCCAGCAGCCTACAGACGGAAGGGCAGTACTTC.

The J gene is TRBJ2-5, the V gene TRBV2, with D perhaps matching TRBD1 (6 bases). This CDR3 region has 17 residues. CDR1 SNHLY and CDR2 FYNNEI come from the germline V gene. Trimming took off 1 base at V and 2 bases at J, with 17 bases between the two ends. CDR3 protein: CASSEDLTGKLQETQYF. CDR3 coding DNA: TGTGCCAGCAGTGAAGATTTGACAGGCAAGCTTCAAGAGACCCAGTACTTC.

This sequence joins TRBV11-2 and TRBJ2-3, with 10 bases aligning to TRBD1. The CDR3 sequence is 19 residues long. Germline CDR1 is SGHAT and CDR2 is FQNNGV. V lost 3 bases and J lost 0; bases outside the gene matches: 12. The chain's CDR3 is CASSFPDTGTGASTDTQYF. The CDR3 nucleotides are TGTGCCAGCAGCTTCCCCGACACCGGGACAGGGGCTAGCACAGATACGCAGTATTTT.

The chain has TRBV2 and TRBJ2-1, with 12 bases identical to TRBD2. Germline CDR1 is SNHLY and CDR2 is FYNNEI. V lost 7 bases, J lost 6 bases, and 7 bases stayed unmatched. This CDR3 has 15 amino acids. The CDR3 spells CASTTLAGGSNEQFF. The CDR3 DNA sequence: TGTGCCAGCACTACCCTAGCGGGAGGGTCCAATGAGCAGTTCTTC.

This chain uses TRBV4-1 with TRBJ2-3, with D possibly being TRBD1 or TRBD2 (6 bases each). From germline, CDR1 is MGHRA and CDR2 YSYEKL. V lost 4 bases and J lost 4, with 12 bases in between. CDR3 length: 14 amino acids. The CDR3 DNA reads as TGCGCCAGCAGCCGGCAGGGGAGGTCAGATACGCAGTATTTT. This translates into CASSRQGRSDTQYF.

CDR3 DNA sequence: TGTGCCTCGGAGCCAGGGTCCCCCCATGGCTACACCTTC. Translation gives CASEPGSPHGYTF. This chain connects TRBV19 to TRBJ1-2; TRBD1 might be the D (5 bases). The germline CDR1 and CDR2 sequences are LNHDA and SQIVND (reference sequence). The CDR3 sequence is 13 residues long. With 11 bases removed from V and 6 bases from J, the gap between germline ends came to 19 bases.

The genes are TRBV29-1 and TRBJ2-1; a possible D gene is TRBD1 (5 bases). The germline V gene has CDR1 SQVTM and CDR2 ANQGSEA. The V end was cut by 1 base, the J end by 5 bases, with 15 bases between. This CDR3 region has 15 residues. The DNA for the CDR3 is TGCAGCGTTGAAGGAAGCAGGGAAAAGGACAATGAGCAGTTCTTC. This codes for CSVEGSREKDNEQFF.

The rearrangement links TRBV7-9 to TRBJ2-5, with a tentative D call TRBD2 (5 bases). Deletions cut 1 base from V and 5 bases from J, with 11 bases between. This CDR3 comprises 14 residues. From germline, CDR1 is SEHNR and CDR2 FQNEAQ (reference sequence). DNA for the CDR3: TGTGCCAGCAGCTTAGACCGGGAAAGGGAGACCCAGTACTTC. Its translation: CASSLDRERETQYF.

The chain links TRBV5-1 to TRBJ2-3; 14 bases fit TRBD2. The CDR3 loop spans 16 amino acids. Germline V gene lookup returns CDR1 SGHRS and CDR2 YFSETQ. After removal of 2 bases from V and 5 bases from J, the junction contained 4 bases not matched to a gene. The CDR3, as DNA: TGCGCCAGCAGCTTAGGGACTAGCGGGAGACTAGATACGCAGTATTTT. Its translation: CASSLGTSGRLDTQYF. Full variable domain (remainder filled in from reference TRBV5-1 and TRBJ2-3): KAGVTQTPRYLIKTRGQQVTLSCSPISGHRSVSWYQQTPGQGLQFLFEYFSETQRNKGNFPGRFSGRQFSNSRSEMNVSTLELGDSALYLCASSLGTSGRLDTQYFGPGTRLTVL.